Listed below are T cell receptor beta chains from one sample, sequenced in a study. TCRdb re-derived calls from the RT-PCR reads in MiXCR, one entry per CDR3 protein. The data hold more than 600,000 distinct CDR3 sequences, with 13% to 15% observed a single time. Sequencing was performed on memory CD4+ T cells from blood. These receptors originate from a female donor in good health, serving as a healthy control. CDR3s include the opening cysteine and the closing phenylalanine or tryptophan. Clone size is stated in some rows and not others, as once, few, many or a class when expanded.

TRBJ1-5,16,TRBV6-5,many,CASRPGTGGSNQPQHF
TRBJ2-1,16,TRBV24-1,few,CATSGGTNIIDNEQFF
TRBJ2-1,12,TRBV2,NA,CASSVTTDEQFF
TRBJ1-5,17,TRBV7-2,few,CASSDSSGWGSNQPQHF
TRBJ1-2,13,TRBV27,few,CASSLAGLHGYTF
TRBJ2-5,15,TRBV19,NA,CASSGQGATQETQYF
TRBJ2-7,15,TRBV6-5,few,CASSSGGMGSYEQYF
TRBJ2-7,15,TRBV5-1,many,CASSSGPGQGYEQYF
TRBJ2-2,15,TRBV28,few,CASSLLAGGAGELFF
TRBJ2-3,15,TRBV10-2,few,CASSEQGGGTDTQYF
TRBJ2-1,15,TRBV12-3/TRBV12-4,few,CASSLVGGGGYEQFF
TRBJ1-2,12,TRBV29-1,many,CSVVSGPGGYTF
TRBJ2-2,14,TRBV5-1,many,CASSGRPEAGELFF